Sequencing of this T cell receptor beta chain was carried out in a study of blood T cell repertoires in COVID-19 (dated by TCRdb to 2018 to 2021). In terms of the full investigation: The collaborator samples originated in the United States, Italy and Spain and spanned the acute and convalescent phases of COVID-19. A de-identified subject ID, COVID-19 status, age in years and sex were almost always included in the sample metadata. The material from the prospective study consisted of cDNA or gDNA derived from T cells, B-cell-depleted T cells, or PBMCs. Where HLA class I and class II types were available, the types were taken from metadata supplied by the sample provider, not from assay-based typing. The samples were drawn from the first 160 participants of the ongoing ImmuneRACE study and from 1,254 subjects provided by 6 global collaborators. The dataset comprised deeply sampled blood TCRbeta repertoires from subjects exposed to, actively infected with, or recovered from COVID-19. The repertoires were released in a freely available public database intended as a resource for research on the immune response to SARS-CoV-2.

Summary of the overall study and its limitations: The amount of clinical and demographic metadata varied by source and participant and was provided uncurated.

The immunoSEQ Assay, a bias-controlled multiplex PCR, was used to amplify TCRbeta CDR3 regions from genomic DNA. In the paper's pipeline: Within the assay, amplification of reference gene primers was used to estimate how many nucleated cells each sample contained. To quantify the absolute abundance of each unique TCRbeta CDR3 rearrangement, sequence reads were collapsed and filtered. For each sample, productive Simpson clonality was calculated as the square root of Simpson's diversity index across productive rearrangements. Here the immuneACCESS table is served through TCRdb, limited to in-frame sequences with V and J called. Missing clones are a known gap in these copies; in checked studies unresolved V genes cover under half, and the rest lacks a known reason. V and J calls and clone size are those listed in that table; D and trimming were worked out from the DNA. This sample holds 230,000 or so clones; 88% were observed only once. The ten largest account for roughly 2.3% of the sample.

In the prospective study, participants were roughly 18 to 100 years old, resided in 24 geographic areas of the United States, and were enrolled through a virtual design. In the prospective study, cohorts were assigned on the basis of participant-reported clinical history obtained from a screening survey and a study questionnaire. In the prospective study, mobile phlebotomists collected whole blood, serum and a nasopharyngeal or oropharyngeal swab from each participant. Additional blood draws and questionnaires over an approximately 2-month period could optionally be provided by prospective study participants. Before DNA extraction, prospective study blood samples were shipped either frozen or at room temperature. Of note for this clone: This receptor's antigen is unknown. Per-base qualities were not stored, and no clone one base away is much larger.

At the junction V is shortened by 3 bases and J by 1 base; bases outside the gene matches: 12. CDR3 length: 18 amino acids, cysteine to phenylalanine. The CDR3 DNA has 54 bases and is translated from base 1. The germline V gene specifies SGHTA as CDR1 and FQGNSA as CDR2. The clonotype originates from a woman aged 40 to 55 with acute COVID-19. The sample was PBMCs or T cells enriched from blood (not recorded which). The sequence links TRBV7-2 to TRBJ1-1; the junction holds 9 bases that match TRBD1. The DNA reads TGTGCCAGCAGCTTCCACACAGGGGGCGCTCCCGGGAACACTGAAGCTTTCTTT. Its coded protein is CASSFHTGGAPGNTEAFF.